These T cell receptor beta chains were read from a single sample in a study of blood T cell repertoires in COVID-19. TCRdb keeps only in-frame clones here, not all; method: immunoSEQ multiplex PCR. The sample records fewer than 250,000 clones, 65% to 90% being singletons. The sample taken for sequencing was PBMCs or T cells enriched from blood (not recorded which). The receptor set was obtained from a woman aged 45 to 65 with acute COVID-19. CDR3s include the opening cysteine and the closing phenylalanine or tryptophan. Fields, in order: J gene, V gene, D gene, clone size, CDR3 protein, CDR3 DNA. A D gene is named only where the DNA matches it firmly. Size values are once, few and many counts, or a class for expanded clones, and some rows have none.

J: TRBJ2-1; V: TRBV9; D: TRBD2; size: NA; CDR3: CASSSILAGGRDEQFF; DNA: TGTGCCAGCAGCTCCATACTAGCGGGGGGGCGGGATGAGCAGTTCTTC
J: TRBJ2-1; V: TRBV7-2; D: NA; size: NA; CDR3: CASSPRQAADEQFF; DNA: TGTGCCAGCAGCCCAAGACAGGCTGCGGATGAGCAGTTCTTC
J: TRBJ2-3; V: TRBV5-1; D: NA; size: NA; CDR3: CASSPPGDTQYF; DNA: TGCGCCAGCAGCCCCCCGGGAGATACGCAGTATTTT
J: TRBJ2-3; V: TRBV7-2; D: NA; size: NA; CDR3: CASTTELLGGANTQYF; DNA: TGTGCCAGCACCACCGAGTTGTTGGGGGGGGCGAATACGCAGTATTTT
J: TRBJ2-1; V: TRBV7-2; D: NA; size: NA; CDR3: CASSTRTENEQFF; DNA: TGTGCCAGCAGCACCCGGACAGAAAATGAGCAGTTCTTC
J: TRBJ1-2; V: TRBV19; D: TRBD1; size: NA; CDR3: CASSMAGQGLGGYTF; DNA: TGTGCCAGTAGTATGGCGGGACAGGGTTTAGGTGGCTACACCTTC
J: TRBJ1-1; V: TRBV7-8; D: NA; size: NA; CDR3: CASSPIRDPGGAFF; DNA: TGTGCCAGCAGCCCCATCCGGGACCCGGGGGGAGCTTTCTTT
J: TRBJ1-1; V: TRBV19; D: TRBD1; size: few; CDR3: CASSPERQGTRSEAFF; DNA: TGTGCCAGCTCACCCGAACGACAGGGGACGAGGTCTGAAGCTTTCTTT
J: TRBJ2-7; V: TRBV7-9; D: TRBD1; size: few; CDR3: CATSGGDSYEQYF; DNA: TGTGCCACCTCAGGGGGCGATTCCTACGAGCAGTACTTC
J: TRBJ2-7; V: TRBV3-1/TRBV3-2; D: NA; size: NA; CDR3: CASSQAPSAEQYF; DNA: TGTGCCAGCAGCCAAGCCCCTAGTGCCGAGCAGTACTTC
J: TRBJ2-2; V: TRBV10-1; D: NA; size: NA; CDR3: CASSPRVPRANTGELFF; DNA: TGCGCCAGCAGTCCCCGGGTTCCAAGAGCGAACACCGGGGAGCTGTTTTTT
J: TRBJ1-1; V: TRBV5-6; D: NA; size: NA; CDR3: CASSLGGRIDTEAFF; DNA: TGTGCCAGCAGCTTGGGAGGGCGTATTGACACTGAAGCTTTCTTT
J: TRBJ1-3; V: TRBV6-5; D: TRBD1; size: NA; CDR3: CASSSLGGGRSTIYF; DNA: TGTGCCAGCAGTTCCCTTGGAGGGGGCAGAAGCACCATATATTTT
J: TRBJ1-2; V: TRBV5-1; D: NA; size: NA; CDR3: CASKDREYGYTF; DNA: TGCGCCAGCAAAGACAGAGAATATGGCTACACCTTC
J: TRBJ1-5; V: TRBV19; D: NA; size: NA; CDR3: CASSVAANSNQPQHF; DNA: TGTGCCAGTAGTGTCGCGGCGAATAGCAATCAGCCCCAGCATTTT